This is a list of T cell receptor beta chains from one sample in a study of cytomegalovirus exposure and HLA in healthy donors. Here immunoSEQ multiplex PCR was the method, and the copy in TCRdb shows in-frame clones only, minus some. This sample has about 98,000 clones, with approximately 70% found just once. The sample comprised PBMCs. These receptors all come from a man between 50 and 59 years old in good health and CMV-seronegative. The CDR3 runs from the conserved cysteine through the conserved F or W. Each record gives: D gene, J gene, V gene, clone size, CDR3 DNA, CDR3 protein. A D gene is named only where the DNA matches it firmly. Where a row states a size, it is once, few, many or the class of an expanded clone; other rows omit it.

d_gene: TRBD1; j_gene: TRBJ1-1; v_gene: TRBV9; abundance: NA; CDR3nt: TGTGCCAGCAGCGTAGGACAGGGGGCCGGGAACACTGAAGCTTTCTTT; CDR3aa: CASSVGQGAGNTEAFF
d_gene: TRBD2; j_gene: TRBJ2-1; v_gene: TRBV5-6; abundance: NA; CDR3nt: TGTGCCAGCAGCTTAGACCTAGCGGTGGACCAGTTCTTC; CDR3aa: CASSLDLAVDQFF
d_gene: NA; j_gene: TRBJ2-7; v_gene: TRBV5-1; abundance: NA; CDR3nt: TGCGCCAGCAGCTTGGCCGGGACACCCTACGAGCAGTACTTC; CDR3aa: CASSLAGTPYEQYF
d_gene: NA; j_gene: TRBJ2-7; v_gene: TRBV2; abundance: NA; CDR3nt: TGTGCCAGCAGCCCCCCGGGGTTTAGCTCCTACGAGCAGTACTTC; CDR3aa: CASSPPGFSSYEQYF
d_gene: NA; j_gene: TRBJ2-5; v_gene: TRBV6-5; abundance: NA; CDR3nt: TGTGCCAGCAGTTTGGGGGACTTCGGGGGGACCCAGTACTTC; CDR3aa: CASSLGDFGGTQYF
d_gene: TRBD1; j_gene: TRBJ1-1; v_gene: TRBV25-1; abundance: once; CDR3nt: TGTGCCAGCAGTGAAACAGGGGAGGCTTTCTTT; CDR3aa: CASSETGEAFF
d_gene: NA; j_gene: TRBJ2-1; v_gene: TRBV28; abundance: NA; CDR3nt: TGTGCCAGCAGTCGCGATAAGGAAGGGGCGGATGAGCAGTTCTTC; CDR3aa: CASSRDKEGADEQFF
d_gene: NA; j_gene: TRBJ2-2; v_gene: TRBV5-1; abundance: NA; CDR3nt: TGCGCCAGCAGCCGGACAGACCTCACCGGGGAGCTGTTTTTT; CDR3aa: CASSRTDLTGELFF
d_gene: NA; j_gene: TRBJ1-1; v_gene: TRBV5-1; abundance: once; CDR3nt: TGCGCCAGCAGCTTGAGGGACAAGGGCACTGAAGCTTTCTTT; CDR3aa: CASSLRDKGTEAFF
d_gene: NA; j_gene: TRBJ2-3; v_gene: TRBV27; abundance: NA; CDR3nt: TGTGCCAGCAGTTCAATCGGGAGTGCAGATACGCAGTATTTT; CDR3aa: CASSSIGSADTQYF
d_gene: TRBD2; j_gene: TRBJ2-7; v_gene: TRBV2; abundance: NA; CDR3nt: TGTGCCAGCAGTGAGGCTCGGGGGGGTTTCTACGAGCAGTACTTC; CDR3aa: CASSEARGGFYEQYF
d_gene: NA; j_gene: TRBJ2-3; v_gene: TRBV19; abundance: once; CDR3nt: TGTGCCAGTACGTCGAGCACCACAGATACGCAGTATTTT; CDR3aa: CASTSSTTDTQYF
d_gene: TRBD1; j_gene: TRBJ2-1; v_gene: TRBV2; abundance: once; CDR3nt: TGTGCCAGCAGTGGGACAGGGGGCGCAGGGAATGAGCAGTTCTTC; CDR3aa: CASSGTGGAGNEQFF
d_gene: NA; j_gene: TRBJ2-7; v_gene: TRBV5-1; abundance: few; CDR3nt: TGCGCCAGCAGCCCAGGCTACGAGCAGTACTTC; CDR3aa: CASSPGYEQYF
d_gene: TRBD1; j_gene: TRBJ2-1; v_gene: TRBV9; abundance: few; CDR3nt: TGTGCCAGCAGCATAACGGACAGGGTTCGGGAACGCAATGAGCAGTTCTTC; CDR3aa: CASSITDRVRERNEQFF
d_gene: TRBD2; j_gene: TRBJ2-5; v_gene: TRBV18; abundance: NA; CDR3nt: TGTGCCAGCTCACCCGGACTAGCGGGTCACCAAGAGACCCAGTACTTC; CDR3aa: CASSPGLAGHQETQYF
d_gene: TRBD2; j_gene: TRBJ2-3; v_gene: TRBV5-8; abundance: NA; CDR3nt: TGTGCCAGCAGCTACCGGACTAGCCGACGCACAGATACGCAGTATTTT; CDR3aa: CASSYRTSRRTDTQYF
d_gene: NA; j_gene: TRBJ1-2; v_gene: TRBV5-6; abundance: NA; CDR3nt: TGTGCCAGCAGTTCTAACGGGGGGCTGCTGGGCTACACCTTC; CDR3aa: CASSSNGGLLGYTF
d_gene: NA; j_gene: TRBJ2-7; v_gene: TRBV7-2; abundance: few; CDR3nt: TGTGCCAGCAGCCCCGCACTAACCTACGAGCAGTACTTC; CDR3aa: CASSPALTYEQYF
d_gene: TRBD2; j_gene: TRBJ2-3; v_gene: TRBV7-2; abundance: once; CDR3nt: TGTGCCAGCAGCTTAGCCCCTGGGCGGCGGGGGGGCGCAGATACGCAGTATTTT; CDR3aa: CASSLAPGRRGGADTQYF
d_gene: TRBD1; j_gene: TRBJ2-7; v_gene: TRBV27; abundance: once; CDR3nt: TGTGCCAGCAGCCCCTTCAGGACAGGATCCTTCGACGAGCAGTACTTC; CDR3aa: CASSPFRTGSFDEQYF
d_gene: NA; j_gene: TRBJ1-6; v_gene: TRBV7-2; abundance: NA; CDR3nt: TGTGCCAGCAGCTTAGCGCAGGGGACGAATTCACCCCTCCACTTT; CDR3aa: CASSLAQGTNSPLHF
d_gene: NA; j_gene: TRBJ2-5; v_gene: TRBV28; abundance: NA; CDR3nt: TGTGCCAGCAGCCTACACAGGATCCAAGAGACCCAGTACTTC; CDR3aa: CASSLHRIQETQYF